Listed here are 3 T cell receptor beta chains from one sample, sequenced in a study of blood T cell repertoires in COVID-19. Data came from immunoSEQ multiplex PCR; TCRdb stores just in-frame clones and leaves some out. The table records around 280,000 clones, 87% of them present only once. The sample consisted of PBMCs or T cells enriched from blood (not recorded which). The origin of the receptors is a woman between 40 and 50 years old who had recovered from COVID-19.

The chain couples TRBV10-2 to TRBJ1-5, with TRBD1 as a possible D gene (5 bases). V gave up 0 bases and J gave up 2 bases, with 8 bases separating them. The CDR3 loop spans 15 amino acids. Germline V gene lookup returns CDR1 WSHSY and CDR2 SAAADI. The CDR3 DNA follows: TGCGCCAGCAGTGAGTCGGCGGGGGGCAATCAGCCCCAGCATTTT. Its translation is CASSESAGGNQPQHF.

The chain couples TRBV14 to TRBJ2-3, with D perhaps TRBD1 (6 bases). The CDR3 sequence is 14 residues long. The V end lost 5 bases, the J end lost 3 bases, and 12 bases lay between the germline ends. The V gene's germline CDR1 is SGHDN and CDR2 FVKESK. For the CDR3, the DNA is TGTGCCAGCAGCTACAGGGATTTTACAGATACGCAGTATTTT. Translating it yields CASSYRDFTDTQYF.

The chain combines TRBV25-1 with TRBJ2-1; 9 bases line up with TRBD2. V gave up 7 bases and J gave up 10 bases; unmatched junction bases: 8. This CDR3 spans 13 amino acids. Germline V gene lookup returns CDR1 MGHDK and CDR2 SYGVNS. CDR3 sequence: CASTAPGLAEQFF. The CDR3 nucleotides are TGTGCCAGCACGGCGCCTGGACTAGCGGAGCAGTTCTTC. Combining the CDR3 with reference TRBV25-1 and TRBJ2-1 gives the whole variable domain EADIYQTPRYLVIGTGKKITLECSQTMGHDKMYWYQQDPGMELHLIHYSYGVNSTEKGDLSSESTVSRIRTEHFPLTLESARPSHTSQYLCASTAPGLAEQFFGPGTRLTVL.